What follows are 25 T cell receptor beta chains derived from one specimen sequenced in a study of blood T cell repertoires in COVID-19. Some clones are missing from TCRdb's copy, which holds only in-frame ones; the method was immunoSEQ multiplex PCR. The sample lists about 130,000 clones; around 85% were seen once. The sequencing input was peripheral blood. These receptors all come from a woman aged 80 or over with acute or convalescent COVID-19.

J is TRBJ2-3 and V is TRBV29-1; 9 bases line up with TRBD1. Germline CDR1 and CDR2: SQVTM and ANQGSEA. The CDR3 runs 14 residues. The V and J ends lost 4 bases and 3 bases, in that order; junction bases with no gene match: 5. The DNA for the CDR3 is TGCAGCGTTGCCCAGGACAGGGGAACAGATACGCAGTATTTT. Encoded protein: CSVAQDRGTDTQYF.

There are a few counts of this clone. V is TRBV28 and J is TRBJ1-1, with a weak D call TRBD1 (6 bases). The CDR3 spans 13 residues. CDR1 MDHEN and CDR2 SYDVKM come from the germline V gene. The V and J ends lost 5 bases and 0 bases respectively, with 7 bases between them. The chain's CDR3 is CASSTGMNTEAFF. CDR3 in DNA: TGTGCCAGCAGTACAGGGATGAACACTGAAGCTTTCTTT.

This clone is medium-sized. This chain connects TRBV30 to TRBJ1-6, with D possibly matching TRBD1 (5 bases). Germline V gene data show CDR1 as GTSNPN and CDR2 as SVGIG (reference sequence). This CDR3 comprises 19 residues. Trimming pared 0 bases from V and 3 bases from J, leaving 21 bases between. CDR3 region: CAWSVGQGPRASYNSPLHF. CDR3 in DNA: TGTGCCTGGAGTGTAGGTCAGGGCCCTCGTGCAAGCTATAATTCACCCCTCCACTTT.

The CDR3 nucleotides are TGCAGCGTTGGGGACAGGCAAGGCCAGCCCCAGCATTTT. As protein: CSVGDRQGQPQHF. This sequence joins TRBV29-1 and TRBJ1-5; 8 bases are shared with TRBD1. V was pared by 4 bases and J by 7 bases, with 6 bases of the junction left unmatched. Per the germline V gene, CDR1 is SQVTM and CDR2 is ANQGSEA. The length of the CDR3 is 13 residues.

The chain has TRBV7-2 and TRBJ1-2; D not certain. Looked up from germline, CDR1 is SGHTA and CDR2 is FQGNSA. There are 14 residues in the CDR3. V gave up 7 bases and J gave up 1 base, with 13 bases separating them. The CDR3 region is CASNALGSNYGYTF. CDR3 nucleotides: TGTGCCAGCAACGCCCTGGGCAGTAACTATGGCTACACCTTC.

The genes are TRBV5-1 and TRBJ2-5; TRBD2 matches 8 bases. CDR1 is SGHRS and CDR2 is YFSETQ in the germline V gene. Trimming cost V 2 bases and J 2 bases; bases outside gene matches: 5. There are 15 residues in the CDR3. The CDR3 sequence is CASSLGGGGQETQYF. The CDR3 nucleotides read TGCGCCAGCAGCTTAGGAGGCGGGGGGCAAGAGACCCAGTACTTC.

The chain recombines TRBV18 with TRBJ2-2; the D gene is possibly TRBD1 (5 bases). The V gene lost 3 bases and the J gene lost 5 bases, with 13 bases spanning the gap. The germline CDR1 and CDR2 sequences are KGHSH and LQKENI. CDR3 size: 15 residues. The CDR3 reads CASSPGSGITGELFF. The DNA for the CDR3 is TGTGCCAGCTCACCTGGTTCAGGGATAACCGGGGAGCTGTTTTTT.

The chain has TRBV10-3 and TRBJ1-1; 8 positions match TRBD1. CDR1 is ENHRY and CDR2 is SYGVKD in the germline V gene. Losses at the gene ends were 4 bases for V and 5 bases for J; bases not matched to a gene: 18. The CDR3 has 18 residues. CDR3 sequence: CAISAPGWAGGEKTEAFF. The CDR3 DNA reads as TGTGCCATCAGTGCCCCCGGGTGGGCAGGGGGCGAGAAGACTGAAGCTTTCTTT.

About this clone itself: Other nucleotide sequences in the sample specify the same CDR3. The chain recombines TRBV7-9 with TRBJ1-4; no reliable D call. Germline V gives CDR1 SEHNR, CDR2 FQNEAQ (reference sequence). The CDR3 totals 14 residues. Deletions cut 2 bases from V and 2 bases from J, with 6 bases between. In DNA form, the CDR3 reads TGTGCCAGCAGCTTAAGCGGGACTAATGAAAAACTGTTTTTT. This translates into CASSLSGTNEKLFF.

V is TRBV5-1 and J is TRBJ1-2, with unresolved D. Germline values: CDR1 SGHRS, CDR2 YFSETQ. CDR3 length: 12 residues. V dropped 3 bases and J dropped 6 bases, with 9 bases sitting between them. CDR3: CASSSTGDGYTF. The CDR3 bases are TGCGCCAGCAGCTCCACCGGAGATGGCTACACCTTC.

V is TRBV19 and J is TRBJ1-1, with D hard to call. The CDR3 sequence is 14 residues long. The V end was cut by 7 bases, the J end by 1 base, with 13 bases between. CDR1 LNHDA and CDR2 SQIVND come from the germline V gene (reference sequence). CDR3: CASKTDPTNTEAFF. In DNA form, the CDR3 reads TGTGCCAGTAAAACAGATCCTACGAACACTGAAGCTTTCTTT.

J is TRBJ2-2 and V is TRBV5-1; 8 bases are a match to TRBD1. J gave up 7 bases and V 0 bases, and 5 bases lay outside the gene matches. The germline gives CDR1 SGHRS, CDR2 YFSETQ. The CDR3 runs 15 residues. The CDR3 loop reads CASSLEGQGGGELFF. The CDR3 nucleotides are TGCGCCAGCAGCTTGGAAGGACAGGGTGGCGGGGAGCTGTTTTTT.

The CDR3 here is CASSTTSRTGYGYTF. As DNA, the CDR3 is TGTGCCAGTAGTACCACCTCACGAACAGGGTATGGCTACACCTTC. This chain joins TRBV19 and TRBJ1-2; a possible D gene is TRBD1 (6 bases). V was cut by 4 bases and J by 5 bases, with 17 bases left in between. The CDR3 has 15 amino acids. Germline lookup yields CDR1 LNHDA and CDR2 SQIVND (reference sequence). Variable domain in full (rest from reference TRBV19 and TRBJ1-2): DGGITQSPKYLFRKEGQNVTLSCEQNLNHDAMYWYRQDPGQGLRLIYYSQIVNDFQKGDIAEGYSVSREKKESFPLTVTSAQKNPTAFYLCASSTTSRTGYGYTFGSGTRLTVV.

V gene TRBV7-2 combines with J gene TRBJ1-6, with D hard to call. The CDR3 has 12 residues. The V gene's germline CDR1 is SGHTA and CDR2 FQGNSA. V was clipped by 5 bases and J by 10 bases, with 9 bases between them. The CDR3: CASSLPSSPLHF. CDR3 nucleotides: TGTGCCAGCAGCCTACCCTCATCACCCCTCCACTTT.

This clone was counted once. A junction boundary mismatches the germline segment, possibly from a read error. The rearrangement links TRBV7-7 to TRBJ2-2, with TRBD1 matching 9 bases. In germline, CDR1 is SSHAT, CDR2 FNYEAQ (reference sequence). CDR3 length: 18 residues. CDR3 nucleotide sequence: TGTGCTAGCAGCCACTTTTCGGGGACAGGGACCTCCACCGGGGAGCTGTTTTTT. Translation: CASSHFSGTGTSTGELFF.

There are a few counts of this clone. This chain uses TRBV6-5 with TRBJ2-5, with a weak D call TRBD1 (6 bases). The germline V and J ends were trimmed by 5 bases and 3 bases, with 16 bases remaining between them. The V gene's germline CDR1 is MNHEY and CDR2 SVGAGI. The CDR3 is 15 amino acids. CDR3: CASSTTGTPKETQYF. CDR3 bases: TGTGCCAGCAGTACAACCGGGACACCGAAAGAGACCCAGTACTTC.

As regards this clone: This sample includes further DNA sequences coding for the same CDR3. V and J are TRBV18 and TRBJ2-1; TRBD2 is a possible D gene (5 bases). The CDR3 totals 15 residues. The V end was cut by 3 bases, the J end by 0 bases, with 9 bases between. Germline CDR1 and CDR2: KGHSH and LQKENI. The CDR3 region has the DNA TGTGCCAGCTCACCCGGACTGAGCTCCTACAATGAGCAGTTCTTC. Protein sequence: CASSPGLSSYNEQFF.

This chain links TRBV12-2 with TRBJ1-2; TRBD1, as called in the table, went unchecked against the DNA. TRBV12-2 is flagged as a pseudogene. There are 15 residues in the CDR3. The CDR3 coding sequence is TGTGCAAGTCGCTGGACAGGGGGCGCCCACTATGGCTACACCTTC. It specifies CASRWTGGAHYGYTF.

V is TRBV5-6 and J is TRBJ1-1, with D possibly TRBD1 on 5 matching bases. Germline CDR1 SGHDT, CDR2 YYEEEE. The CDR3 totals 15 residues. The V end lost 0 bases, the J end lost 0 bases, and 9 bases lay between the germline ends. The CDR3 DNA is TGTGCCAGCAGCTTGGGGGGCGTGATGAACACTGAAGCTTTCTTT. Translating it yields CASSLGGVMNTEAFF.

This clone was counted a few times. In DNA form, the CDR3 reads TGCGCCAGCAGCTTGGGTGGGGCGATGAACACTGAAGCTTTCTTT. Its protein product is CASSLGGAMNTEAFF. The rearrangement links TRBV5-1 to TRBJ1-1; possible D gene TRBD1, 5 bases. Trimming shortened V by 0 bases and J by 0 bases, and 9 bases separated the two germline ends. Germline V gene lookup returns CDR1 SGHRS and CDR2 YFSETQ. There are 15 residues in the CDR3.

This clone is medium-sized. The chain joins TRBV4-1 to TRBJ2-7; a possible D gene is TRBD1 (5 bases). The CDR3 covers 15 residues. Germline V gene sequence: CDR1 MGHRA, CDR2 YSYEKL. Trimming took 1 base from V and 2 from J, leaving 12 bases between them. This CDR3 is CASSQVDSATYEQYF. The CDR3 DNA is TGCGCCAGCAGCCAAGTAGACAGTGCTACCTACGAGCAGTACTTC.

The chain joins TRBV2 to TRBJ1-1; possible D gene TRBD1, 6 bases. Trimming took 8 bases from V and 1 from J, leaving 11 bases between them. Germline CDR1 and CDR2: SNHLY and FYNNEI. CDR3 size: 13 residues. CDR3 in DNA: TGTGCCAGCCGGACAGAACAGAACACTGAAGCTTTCTTT. It specifies CASRTEQNTEAFF.

The chain links TRBV30 to TRBJ1-5; D may be TRBD1 (6 bases). The CDR3 covers 17 residues. Germline assignment: CDR1 GTSNPN and CDR2 SVGIG (reference sequence). V was shortened by 2 bases and J by 0 bases, with 17 bases between the two germline ends. CDR3 sequence: CAWSPDRTRNSNQPQHF. DNA of the CDR3: TGTGCCTGGAGTCCCGACAGGACGAGGAATAGCAATCAGCCCCAGCATTTT.

In its sample, this clone was seen a few times. The chain recombines TRBV7-2 with TRBJ1-2; maybe TRBD1 (5 bases). CDR1 SGHTA and CDR2 FQGNSA come from the germline V gene. With 0 bases removed from V and 3 bases from J, the gap between germline ends came to 14 bases. The CDR3 is 16 residues long. The CDR3 DNA follows: TGTGCCAGCAGCTTAGCGCCGGCAGGGCGATACTATGGCTACACCTTC. Protein sequence: CASSLAPAGRYYGYTF.

The CDR3 sequence: CASSITSGGLGSYNEQFF. In DNA form, the CDR3 reads TGTGCCAGCAGCATAACTAGCGGGGGGCTGGGATCCTACAATGAGCAGTTCTTC. V is TRBV7-2 and J is TRBJ2-1, with TRBD2 identical over 12 bases. CDR1 is SGHTA, CDR2 FQGNSA, per germline. With 5 bases clipped from V and 1 base from J, the junction kept 9 bases outside the gene matches. CDR3 length: 18 residues.